This is a list of T cell receptor beta chains from one sample in a study of TIL therapy for anti-PD-1-resistant metastatic lung cancer. Profiling relied on immunoSEQ multiplex PCR, and the TCRdb table lists in-frame clones only, not all of them. The sample consists of approximately 24,000 clones, 55% to 75% of them appearing once. The input for sequencing was tumor tissue, taken at baseline. Receptors originate from a person aged 25 to 85 with non-small cell lung cancer. The CDR3 runs from the conserved cysteine through the conserved F or W. The D gene is left open where the match is weak. Where a row states a size, it is once, few, many or the class of an expanded clone; other rows omit it.

j_gene: TRBJ1-6
d_gene: TRBD1
v_gene: TRBV10-3
abundance: once
CDR3aa: CAISVRDRSSYNSPLHF
CDR3nt: TGTGCCATCAGTGTACGGGACAGGTCGTCTTATAATTCACCCCTCCACTTT

j_gene: TRBJ1-2
d_gene: -
v_gene: TRBV7-9
abundance: medium-sized
CDR3aa: CASNLVGGYGYTF
CDR3nt: TGTGCCAGCAACTTGGTAGGAGGCTATGGCTACACCTTC

j_gene: TRBJ1-3
d_gene: -
v_gene: TRBV6-5
abundance: once
CDR3aa: CASSYRGSSGNTIYF
CDR3nt: TGTGCCAGCAGTTACAGGGGGTCCTCTGGAAACACCATATATTTT

j_gene: TRBJ2-7
d_gene: -
v_gene: TRBV5-4
abundance: -
CDR3aa: CASSPGGVYEQYF
CDR3nt: TGTGCCAGCAGTCCCGGCGGGGTCTACGAGCAGTACTTC

j_gene: TRBJ2-7
d_gene: -
v_gene: TRBV2
abundance: -
CDR3aa: CASCAEVSYEQYF
CDR3nt: TGTGCCAGCTGCGCGGAGGTATCCTACGAGCAGTACTTC

j_gene: TRBJ2-2
d_gene: -
v_gene: TRBV9
abundance: -
CDR3aa: CASSVVGDTGELFF
CDR3nt: TGTGCCAGCAGCGTAGTAGGGGACACCGGGGAGCTGTTTTTT

j_gene: TRBJ2-1
d_gene: -
v_gene: TRBV4-3
abundance: once
CDR3aa: CASSQGPWTNEQFF
CDR3nt: TGCGCCAGCAGCCAAGGCCCGTGGACCAATGAGCAGTTCTTC

j_gene: TRBJ2-1
d_gene: TRBD2
v_gene: TRBV7-2
abundance: -
CDR3aa: CASSLAGTSGGIYNEQFF
CDR3nt: TGTGCCAGCAGCTTAGCCGGGACTAGCGGGGGGATATACAATGAGCAGTTCTTC

j_gene: TRBJ2-5
d_gene: -
v_gene: TRBV9
abundance: -
CDR3aa: CASSTTEYQETQYF
CDR3nt: TGTGCCAGCAGCACCACAGAATACCAAGAGACCCAGTACTTC

j_gene: TRBJ1-5
d_gene: TRBD1
v_gene: TRBV6-4
abundance: few
CDR3aa: CASSATGEGQPQHF
CDR3nt: TGTGCCAGCAGTGCCACAGGGGAGGGGCAGCCCCAGCATTTT